Shown below are 20 T cell receptor beta chains from a single sample sequenced in a study of control samples from healthy donors and cancer patients. TCRdb keeps only in-frame clones here, not all; method: immunoSEQ multiplex PCR. The sample comprises fewer than 100,000 clones, over 75% of which are singletons, and around 6% rests with the top ten. Sequencing used blood. All receptors derive from a woman aged 45 to 65 in good health.

This clone came up a few times. The chain couples TRBV10-2 to TRBJ1-5, with unresolved D. The CDR3 contains 12 residues. Germline CDR1 is WSHSY and CDR2 is SAAADI. V was trimmed by 3 bases and J by 1 base, leaving 1 base between them. In DNA, the CDR3 is TGCGCCAGCAGTGAAAGCAATCAGCCCCAGCATTTT. Residues: CASSESNQPQHF.

The CDR3 DNA reads TGCGCCAGCAGTGAGTTAGGGAACCACGAGCAGTACTTC. Amino acid sequence: CASSELGNHEQYF. V is TRBV10-2 and J is TRBJ2-7; no firm D call. CDR1 is WSHSY, CDR2 SAAADI, per germline. Trimming shortened V by 1 base and J by 5 bases, and 9 bases separated the two germline ends. This CDR3 has 13 residues.

This rearrangement joins TRBV10-1 to TRBJ2-3, with D perhaps TRBD2 (5 bases). The CDR3 length is 13 residues. CDR1 is WNHNN, CDR2 SYGVQD, per germline (reference sequence). V dropped 3 bases and J dropped 8 bases, with 12 bases sitting between them. This chain's CDR3 is CASSDSATATQYF. As DNA, the CDR3 is TGCGCCAGCAGTGATAGCGCGACTGCTACGCAGTATTTT.

This CDR3 is CASSLRGGALNTEAFF. Written as DNA, the CDR3 is TGCGCCAGCAGCTTGAGGGGGGGAGCCCTGAACACTGAAGCTTTCTTT. The chain carries TRBV5-1 and TRBJ1-1, with a possible D match to TRBD1 (6 bases). Trimming pared 1 base from V and 0 bases from J, leaving 13 bases between. Germline values: CDR1 SGHRS, CDR2 YFSETQ. This CDR3 is 16 amino acids long.

The genes are TRBV28 and TRBJ2-7, with 10 bases lining up with TRBD2. The CDR3 is made up of 14 amino acids. Looked up from germline, CDR1 is MDHEN and CDR2 is SYDVKM. The V segment lost 5 bases and the J segment 3 bases; nucleotides outside the gene matches: 4. The CDR3 sequence is CASSPSGRYYEQYF. The CDR3 DNA reads TGTGCCAGCAGTCCTAGCGGGAGATACTACGAGCAGTACTTC.

The chain has TRBV5-6 and TRBJ1-2; the D is unclear. The CDR3 spans 11 residues. Per germline, CDR1 SGHDT and CDR2 YYEEEE. V was pared by 4 bases and J by 5 bases, with 6 bases between. The CDR3 is CASSLGYGYTF. The CDR3 DNA sequence: TGTGCCAGCAGCCTGGGATATGGCTACACCTTC.

V is TRBV5-6 and J is TRBJ1-4; a possible D gene is TRBD1 (6 bases). Trimming took off 4 bases at V and 1 base at J, with 11 bases between the two ends. The CDR3 has 15 amino acids. CDR1 is SGHDT and CDR2 is YYEEEE in the germline V gene. CDR3 in amino acids: CASSTIQGTNEKLFF. The CDR3 DNA follows: TGTGCCAGCAGCACAATACAGGGAACTAATGAAAAACTGTTTTTT.

The chain combines TRBV9 with TRBJ2-2; no firm D call. Germline lookup yields CDR1 SGDLS and CDR2 YYNGEE. CDR3 length equals 13 residues. The V end was cut by 4 bases, the J end by 4 bases, with 8 bases between. The CDR3 DNA reads TGTGCCAGCAGCCCTTCGATCACCGGGGAGCTGTTTTTT. Its translation: CASSPSITGELFF.

The rearrangement joins TRBV5-4 to TRBJ1-1, with 9 bases identical to TRBD1. CDR1 SGHNT and CDR2 YYREEE come from the germline V gene (reference sequence). The junction had 7 bases not matched to a gene; V was cut back by 4 bases and J by 9 bases. CDR3 length: 13 amino acids. The CDR3, as DNA: TGTGCCAGCAGCGATGGGACAGGGAGAAAAGCTTTCTTT. It is translated as CASSDGTGRKAFF.

The V call is TRBV3-1 (or the pseudogene TRBV3-2), the J call TRBJ1-2; D is perhaps TRBD1 (6 bases). The V gene's germline CDR1 is LGHDT and CDR2 YNNKEL (reference sequence). The CDR3 is 12 amino acids. V was trimmed by 0 bases and J by 7 bases, leaving 6 bases between them. Here the CDR3 DNA reads TGTGCCAGCAGCCAAGAAGGGGGTGGCTACACCTTC. This gives the protein CASSQEGGGYTF.

The rearrangement links TRBV5-1 to TRBJ2-1, with TRBD2 identical over 11 bases. J gave up 8 bases and V 4 bases, and 8 bases lay outside the gene matches. Germline V gene sequence: CDR1 SGHRS, CDR2 YFSETQ. This CDR3 is 15 amino acids long. The DNA for the CDR3 is TGCGCCAGCAGCGTTGGTAGCGGGGGGGTTCATGAGCAGTTCTTC. It specifies CASSVGSGGVHEQFF. Full variable domain (missing parts from reference TRBV5-1 and TRBJ2-1): KAGVTQTPRYLIKTRGQQVTLSCSPISGHRSVSWYQQTPGQGLQFLFEYFSETQRNKGNFPGRFSGRQFSNSRSEMNVSTLELGDSALYLCASSVGSGGVHEQFFGPGTRLTVL.

The chain carries TRBV2 and TRBJ2-3, with a weak D call TRBD1 (6 bases). V was trimmed by 3 bases and J by 1 base, leaving 11 bases between them. The CDR3 has 15 residues. The V gene's germline CDR1 is SNHLY and CDR2 FYNNEI. The CDR3 nucleotides are TGTGCCAGCAGTGAGCAGGGGCAGGGCACAGATACGCAGTATTTT. Translation: CASSEQGQGTDTQYF.

This chain joins TRBV30 and TRBJ2-5, with D perhaps matching TRBD1 (6 bases). Germline loops: CDR1 GTSNPN, CDR2 SVGIG (reference sequence). The CDR3 consists of 13 residues. V was pared by 5 bases and J by 3 bases, with 13 bases between. The CDR3 sequence: CAWVRQAEETQYF. In DNA form, the CDR3 reads TGTGCCTGGGTTCGACAGGCTGAAGAGACCCAGTACTTC.

The V call is TRBV5-4, the J call TRBJ2-1; 9 nucleotides align to TRBD1. V lost 4 bases, J lost 8 bases, and 10 bases stayed unmatched. The CDR3 extends over 15 amino acids. CDR1 is SGHNT and CDR2 is YYREEE in the germline V gene (reference sequence). In nucleotides, the CDR3 is TGTGCCAGCAGCCAATGGACAGGGGAAGGCGATGAGCAGTTCTTC. Residues: CASSQWTGEGDEQFF.

Points on this clone: The junction departs from the called germline gene at one end, perhaps through a read error. At the DNA level, this CDR3 is encoded by other sequences in the same sample as well. The chain combines TRBV7-2 with TRBJ1-3; D is unclear. CDR1 and CDR2 (germline): SGHTA, FQGNSA. The CDR3 length is 14 residues. The CDR3 region is CASSLAARGNTIYF. CDR3 bases: TGTGCCAGCAGCTTAGCAGCACGGGGAAACACTATATATTTT.

V is TRBV2 and J is TRBJ1-5; D unresolved. V was pared by 10 bases and J by 9 bases, with 19 bases between. The CDR3 loop spans 13 amino acids. From germline, CDR1 is SNHLY and CDR2 FYNNEI. CDR3 protein: CATASEGSRPQHF. The CDR3 DNA reads as TGTGCCACAGCGTCCGAGGGTTCTAGGCCCCAGCATTTT.

The chain combines TRBV4-1 with TRBJ2-3; 10 bases line up with TRBD2. The germline V gene encodes CDR1 MGHRA and CDR2 YSYEKL. J was trimmed by 6 bases and V by 6 bases; bases with no gene match: 6. This CDR3 spans 14 amino acids. CDR3 DNA: TGCGCCAGCAGACAACTAGCGGGGAGGGATACGCAGTATTTT. Its translation is CASRQLAGRDTQYF.

This clone was counted only a few times. The chain combines TRBV30 with TRBJ1-2; no firm D call. Trimming stripped 4 bases from V and 3 bases from J, with 12 bases between. CDR3 length: 13 residues. The germline CDR1 and CDR2 sequences are GTSNPN and SVGIG (reference sequence). CDR3 nucleotide sequence: TGTGCCTGGACTCCCGGGCTCTACTATGGCTACACCTTC. Amino acids: CAWTPGLYYGYTF.

V gene TRBV7-7 combines with J gene TRBJ2-3; TRBD1 agrees at 7 bases. V shed 5 bases and J 0 bases; nucleotides not matched to a gene: 5. The germline CDR1 and CDR2 sequences are SSHAT and FNYEAQ (reference sequence). The CDR3 consists of 15 residues. The CDR3 loop is CASSPGQASTDTQYF. In nucleotides, the CDR3 is TGTGCCAGCAGCCCAGGACAGGCCAGCACAGATACGCAGTATTTT.

The count of this clone is one. The gene calls are TRBV4-2 and TRBJ1-5; D not resolved. CDR1 is LGHNA and CDR2 is YNFKEQ in the germline V gene. The CDR3 sequence is 13 residues long. The germline V and J ends were trimmed by 1 base and 4 bases, with 5 bases remaining between them. The CDR3 sequence: CASSQGLNQPQHF. The CDR3 region has the DNA TGTGCCAGCAGCCAAGGACTGAATCAGCCCCAGCATTTT.